This T cell receptor (beta chain) was identified in a study of CD8 T cells in ankylosing spondylitis. Study-wide results and limits: Roughly eight highly homologous variants made up a TCR beta motif, and this motif appeared characteristic of ankylosing spondylitis blood. Several of the motif variants were reported before in synovial fluid and blood from reactive arthritis.

The CDR3 runs 16 residues. Germline lookup yields CDR1 SGHAT and CDR2 FQNNGV. Note on this clonotype: Antigen unknown. A much larger clone differs from this one at a single base, so this may be a read error.

Researchers built TCR beta libraries using quantitative 5'-RACE with molecular barcodes. TCRdb fed the 5' RACE reads into MiXCR, producing one record per CDR3 protein. This table holds tens of thousands of distinct CDR3 sequences, around 30% found once. The chain links TRBV11-2 to TRBJ1-1; D uncertain. This TCR derives from a male donor with ankylosing spondylitis. Sequenced material: synovial fluid, either unsorted or a sorted T cell fraction (not recorded which). CDR3: CASSLVFVGPNTGAFF. In DNA, the CDR3 is TGTGCCAGCAGCTTAGTATTTGTGGGCCCTAACACTGGAGCTTTCTTT. The whole variable domain, remainder taken from reference TRBV11-2 and TRBJ1-1, is EAGVAQSPRYKIIEKRQSVAFWCNPISGHATLYWYQQILGQGPKLLIQFQNNGVVDDSQLPKDRFSAERLKGVDSTLKIQPAKLEDSAVYLCASSLVFVGPNTGAFFGQGTRLTVV.